The 12 T cell receptor beta chains listed next were all sequenced from one sample in a study of OX40 agonist ivuxolimab in advanced cancers. Profiled with immunoSEQ multiplex PCR; TCRdb holds only in-frame clones, not every one. The repertoire holds about 80,000 clones, with over 85% as singletons. Sequences were derived from CD4+ or CD8+ T cells sorted from blood, sampled in a trial of the OX40 agonist ivuxolimab. The receptor set was obtained from an adult with an advanced solid tumor such as melanoma, head and neck, liver or kidney cancer.

This chain joins TRBV6-6 and TRBJ2-1, with D perhaps TRBD2 (5 bases). CDR1 and CDR2 (germline): MNHNY, SVGAGI (reference sequence). The CDR3 is made up of 14 amino acids. The V and J ends lost 8 bases and 6 bases respectively, with 17 bases between them. The CDR3 is CASGSGGVPNEQFF. The CDR3 DNA reads as TGTGCCAGCGGAAGCGGAGGCGTTCCCAATGAGCAGTTCTTC.

This chain links TRBV9 with TRBJ1-2; the D is unclear. This CDR3 region has 12 residues. Trimming took 0 bases from V and 7 from J, leaving 7 bases between them. CDR1 and CDR2 (germline): SGDLS, YYNGEE. CDR3 sequence reads: CASSVDAGGYTF. The CDR3 bases are TGTGCCAGCAGCGTAGACGCGGGTGGCTACACCTTC. Combining the CDR3 with reference TRBV9 and TRBJ1-2 gives the whole variable domain DSGVTQTPKHLITATGQRVTLRCSPRSGDLSVYWYQQSLDQGLQFLIQYYNGEERAKGNILERFSAQQFPDLHSELNLSSLELGDSALYFCASSVDAGGYTFGSGTRLTVV.

V and J are TRBV6-1 and TRBJ1-6, with 9 bases matching TRBD1. Germline V gives CDR1 MNHNS, CDR2 SASEGT. The CDR3 contains 13 residues. Trimming removed 6 bases from V and 9 bases from J; junction bases left unmatched: 3. In DNA, the CDR3 is TGTGCCAGCAGGACAGGGGGGATTTCACCCCTCCACTTT. Amino acid sequence: CASRTGGISPLHF.

J is TRBJ2-1 and V is TRBV29-1, with D maybe TRBD2 (6 bases). The CDR3 is made up of 16 amino acids. Germline CDR1 reads SQVTM; CDR2 reads ANQGSEA. V shed 6 bases and J shed 5 bases, with 23 bases lying between them. CDR3 DNA sequence: TGCAGCGTCGTTCCTACCCTAGCGAGGGAACACAATGAGCAGTTCTTC. Translation gives CSVVPTLAREHNEQFF.

This chain joins TRBV11-2 and TRBJ2-3; D call uncertain. CDR3 length equals 14 residues. CDR1 SGHAT and CDR2 FQNNGV come from the germline V gene. The V gene lost 1 base and the J gene lost 2 bases, with 7 bases spanning the gap. The chain's CDR3 is CASSLARSTDTQYF. In nucleotides, the CDR3 is TGTGCCAGCAGCTTAGCCCGGTCCACAGATACGCAGTATTTT. The full variable domain, rest sourced from reference TRBV11-2 and TRBJ2-3, is EAGVAQSPRYKIIEKRQSVAFWCNPISGHATLYWYQQILGQGPKLLIQFQNNGVVDDSQLPKDRFSAERLKGVDSTLKIQPAKLEDSAVYLCASSLARSTDTQYFGPGTRLTVL.

The CDR3 DNA sequence: TGTGCCAGCAGTCCGGGGGGAGGGGGGCAGTACTTC. This encodes CASSPGGGGQYF. This sequence joins TRBV6-6 and TRBJ2-7, with D maybe TRBD2 (7 bases). Trimming pared 5 bases from V and 9 bases from J, leaving 14 bases between. Germline V gene sequence: CDR1 MNHNY, CDR2 SVGAGI (reference sequence). CDR3 length: 12 residues.

The rearrangement links TRBV18 to TRBJ1-5, with unresolved D. Germline V lookup: CDR1 KGHSH, CDR2 LQKENI. The CDR3 has 13 residues. Trimming left V 4 bases short and J 6 bases short, with 10 bases between. Here the CDR3 reads CASSLAVGQPQHF. DNA of the CDR3: TGTGCCAGCTCACTTGCGGTGGGTCAGCCCCAGCATTTT.

The chain carries TRBV7-2 and TRBJ1-2; D is ambiguous. From germline, CDR1 is SGHTA and CDR2 FQGNSA. V dropped 3 bases and J dropped 2 bases, with 7 bases sitting between them. The CDR3 covers 13 residues. The chain's CDR3 is CASSLGVNYGYTF. CDR3 bases: TGTGCCAGCAGCTTGGGAGTGAACTATGGCTACACCTTC. Full variable domain (outside the CDR3, taken from reference TRBV7-2 and TRBJ1-2): GAGVSQSPSNKVTEKGKDVELRCDPISGHTALYWYRQSLGQGLEFLIYFQGNSAPDKSGLPSDRFSAERTGGSVSTLTIQRTQQEDSAVYLCASSLGVNYGYTFGSGTRLTVV.

The chain combines TRBV6-5 with TRBJ2-7; 10 bases are shared with TRBD2. The length of the CDR3 is 15 residues. V lost 2 bases to trimming and J lost 8 bases; unmatched junction nucleotides: 9. Germline-derived CDR1 and CDR2 are MNHEY and SVGAGI. CDR3: CASSYGKTSGLKQYF. As DNA, the CDR3 is TGTGCCAGCAGTTACGGAAAGACTAGCGGGCTGAAGCAGTACTTC.

This rearrangement joins TRBV2 to TRBJ2-1; TRBD2 matches at 10 bases. Per the germline V gene, CDR1 is SNHLY and CDR2 is FYNNEI. The CDR3 runs 16 residues. After removal of 3 bases from V and 7 bases from J, the junction contained 9 bases not matched to a gene. The CDR3 protein is CASSDLASGRWNEQFF. As DNA, the CDR3 is TGTGCCAGCAGTGATTTAGCTAGCGGGAGATGGAATGAGCAGTTCTTC.

This clone was observed once. The chain has TRBV25-1 and TRBJ2-2, with D unclear. The CDR3 extends over 14 amino acids. V lost 2 bases, J lost 1 base, and 5 bases lay in between. Germline CDR1 and CDR2: MGHDK and SYGVNS. The CDR3 nucleotides read TGTGCCAGCAGTGAACCCAAGAACACCGGGGAGCTGTTTTTT. This encodes CASSEPKNTGELFF.

The CDR3 DNA follows: TGTGCCAGCAGCTTACACAGGGCGGCGGGACAGCCCCAGCATTTT. The encoded protein is CASSLHRAAGQPQHF. The gene calls are TRBV7-6 and TRBJ1-5; D may be TRBD1 (6 bases). The V end was cut by 2 bases, the J end by 7 bases, with 15 bases between. This CDR3 spans 15 amino acids. From germline, CDR1 is SGHVS and CDR2 FNYEAQ.